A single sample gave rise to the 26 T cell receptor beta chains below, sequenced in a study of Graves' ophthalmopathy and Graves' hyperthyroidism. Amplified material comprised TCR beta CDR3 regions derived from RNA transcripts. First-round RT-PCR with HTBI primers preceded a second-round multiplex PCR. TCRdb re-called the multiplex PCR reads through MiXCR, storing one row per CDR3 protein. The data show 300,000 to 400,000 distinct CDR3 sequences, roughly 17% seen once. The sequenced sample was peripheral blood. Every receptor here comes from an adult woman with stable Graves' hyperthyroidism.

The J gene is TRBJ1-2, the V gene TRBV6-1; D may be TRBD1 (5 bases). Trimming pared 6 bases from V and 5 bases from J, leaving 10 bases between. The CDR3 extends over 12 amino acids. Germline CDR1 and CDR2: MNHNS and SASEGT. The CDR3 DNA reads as TGTGCCAGCAGGGGGCTTGAATATGGCTACACCTTC. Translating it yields CASRGLEYGYTF.

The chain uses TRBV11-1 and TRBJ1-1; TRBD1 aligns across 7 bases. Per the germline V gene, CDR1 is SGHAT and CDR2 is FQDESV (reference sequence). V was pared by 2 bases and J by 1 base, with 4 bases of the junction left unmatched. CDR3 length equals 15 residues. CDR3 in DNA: TGTGCCAGCAGCTTACTCGGACAGGCGAACACTGAAGCTTTCTTT. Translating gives CASSLLGQANTEAFF.

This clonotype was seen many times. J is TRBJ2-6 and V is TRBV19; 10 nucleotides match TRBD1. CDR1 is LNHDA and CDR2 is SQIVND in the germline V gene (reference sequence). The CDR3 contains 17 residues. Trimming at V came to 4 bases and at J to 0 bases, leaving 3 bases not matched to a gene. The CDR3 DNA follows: TGTGCCAGTAGTAGGGGGACAGGGGCCTCTGGGGCCAACGTCCTGACTTTC. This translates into CASSRGTGASGANVLTF.

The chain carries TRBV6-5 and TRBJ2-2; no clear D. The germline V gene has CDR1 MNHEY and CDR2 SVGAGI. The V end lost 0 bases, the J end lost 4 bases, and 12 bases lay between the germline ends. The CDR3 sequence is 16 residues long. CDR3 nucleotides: TGTGCCAGCAGTTACTCGAACACGGCTCCCACCGGGGAGCTGTTTTTT. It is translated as CASSYSNTAPTGELFF.

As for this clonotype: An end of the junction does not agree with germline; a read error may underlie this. CDR3 DNA sequence: TGTGCCACCAGTGATCCAACCCTGGGAAGCGCTGATGCTTTCTTT. Translating gives CATSDPTLGSADAFF. This rearrangement joins TRBV24-1 to TRBJ1-1, with no clear D. Germline V gene sequence: CDR1 KGHDR, CDR2 SFDVKD. The CDR3 consists of 15 residues.

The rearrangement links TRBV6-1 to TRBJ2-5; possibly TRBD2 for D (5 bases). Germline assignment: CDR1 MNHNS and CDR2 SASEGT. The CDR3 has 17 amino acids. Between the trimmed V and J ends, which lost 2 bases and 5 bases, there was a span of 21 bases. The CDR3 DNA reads TGTGCCAGCAGTGAAAAGCCGCTAGCAGGCAGATCGGAGACCCAGTACTTC. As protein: CASSEKPLAGRSETQYF.

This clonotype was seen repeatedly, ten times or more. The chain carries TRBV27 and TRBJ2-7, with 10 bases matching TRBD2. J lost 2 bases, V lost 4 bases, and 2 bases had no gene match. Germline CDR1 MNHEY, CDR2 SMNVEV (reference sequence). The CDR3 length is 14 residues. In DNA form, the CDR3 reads TGTGCCAGCAGTTCACTAGCGGGACCCTACGAGCAGTACTTC. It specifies CASSSLAGPYEQYF.

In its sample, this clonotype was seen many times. The CDR3 spells CSARDIDRTTTYEQYF. CDR3 DNA: TGCAGTGCTAGAGATATAGATCGGACTACGACCTACGAGCAGTACTTC. The gene calls are TRBV20-1 and TRBJ2-7, with D possibly matching TRBD2 (6 bases). Between the trimmed V and J ends, which lost 0 bases and 2 bases, there was a span of 17 bases. Germline V CDR1 and CDR2: DFQATT, SNEGSKA (reference sequence). The CDR3 loop spans 16 amino acids.

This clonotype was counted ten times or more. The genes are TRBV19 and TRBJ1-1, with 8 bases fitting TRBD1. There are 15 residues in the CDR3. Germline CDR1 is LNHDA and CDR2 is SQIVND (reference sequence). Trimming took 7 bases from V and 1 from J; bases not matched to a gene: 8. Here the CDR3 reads CASTLRGRGNTEAFF. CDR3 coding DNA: TGTGCCAGTACCCTCAGGGGGCGAGGGAACACTGAAGCTTTCTTT.

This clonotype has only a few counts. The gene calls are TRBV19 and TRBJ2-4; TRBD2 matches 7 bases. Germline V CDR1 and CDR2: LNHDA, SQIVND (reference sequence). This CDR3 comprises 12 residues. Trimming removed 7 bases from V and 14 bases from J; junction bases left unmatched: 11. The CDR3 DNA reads TGTGCCAGTACAGTAGACAGCGGGATTAAGTACTTC. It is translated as CASTVDSGIKYF.

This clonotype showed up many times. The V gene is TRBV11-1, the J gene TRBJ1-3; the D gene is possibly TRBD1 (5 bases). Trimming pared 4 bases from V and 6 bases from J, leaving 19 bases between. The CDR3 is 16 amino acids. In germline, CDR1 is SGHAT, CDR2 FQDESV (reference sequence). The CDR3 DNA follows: TGTGCCAGCAGCTCTGACGCCGGGACGGACAAAAACACCATATATTTT. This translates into CASSSDAGTDKNTIYF.

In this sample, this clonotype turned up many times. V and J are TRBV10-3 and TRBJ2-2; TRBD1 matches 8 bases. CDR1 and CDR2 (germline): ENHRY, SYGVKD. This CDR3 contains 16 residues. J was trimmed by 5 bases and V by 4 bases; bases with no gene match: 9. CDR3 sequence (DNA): TGTGCCATCAGTGGGCACAGGGGGGTCATTACCGGGGAGCTGTTTTTT. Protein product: CAISGHRGVITGELFF.

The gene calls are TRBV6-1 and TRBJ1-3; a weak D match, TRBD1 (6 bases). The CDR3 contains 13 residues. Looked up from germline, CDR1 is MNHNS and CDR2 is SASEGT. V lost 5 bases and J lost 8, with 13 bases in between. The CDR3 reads CASSRTGSDTIYF. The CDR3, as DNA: TGTGCCAGCAGTCGAACAGGGTCGGACACCATATATTTT.

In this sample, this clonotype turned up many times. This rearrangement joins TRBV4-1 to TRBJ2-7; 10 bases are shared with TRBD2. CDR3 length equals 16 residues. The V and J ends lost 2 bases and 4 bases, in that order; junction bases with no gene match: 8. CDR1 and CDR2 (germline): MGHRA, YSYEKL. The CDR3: CASSQSPSGSGYEQYF. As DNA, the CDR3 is TGCGCCAGCAGCCAAAGTCCTAGCGGGAGCGGGTACGAGCAGTACTTC.

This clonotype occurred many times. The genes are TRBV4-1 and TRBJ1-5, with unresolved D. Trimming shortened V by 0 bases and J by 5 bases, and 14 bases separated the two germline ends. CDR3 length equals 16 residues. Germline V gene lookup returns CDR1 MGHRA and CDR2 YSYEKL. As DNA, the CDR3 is TGCGCCAGCAGCCAAGAGTATGGAGGGCTGGATCAGCCCCAGCATTTT. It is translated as CASSQEYGGLDQPQHF.

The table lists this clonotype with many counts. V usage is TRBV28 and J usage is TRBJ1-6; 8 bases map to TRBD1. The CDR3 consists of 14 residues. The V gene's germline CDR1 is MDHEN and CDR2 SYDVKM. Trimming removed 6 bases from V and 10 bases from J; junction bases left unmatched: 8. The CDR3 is CASRPGQGGSPLHF. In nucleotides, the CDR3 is TGTGCCAGCAGACCCGGACAGGGTGGGTCACCCCTCCACTTT.

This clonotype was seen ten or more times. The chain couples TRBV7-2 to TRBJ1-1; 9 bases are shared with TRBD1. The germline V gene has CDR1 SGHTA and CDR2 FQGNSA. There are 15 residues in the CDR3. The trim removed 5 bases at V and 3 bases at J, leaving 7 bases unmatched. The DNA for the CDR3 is TGTGCCAGCAGCCCAGAGACAGGGGGGCACACTGAAGCTTTCTTT. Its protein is CASSPETGGHTEAFF.

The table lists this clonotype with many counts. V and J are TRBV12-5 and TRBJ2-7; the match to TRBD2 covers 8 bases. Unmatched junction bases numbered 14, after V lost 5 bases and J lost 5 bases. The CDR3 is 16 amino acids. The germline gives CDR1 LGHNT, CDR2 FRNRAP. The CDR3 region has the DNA TGTGCTAGTGGTCTCCTAGCGGGCGGGGACCAACACGAGCAGTACTTC. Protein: CASGLLAGGDQHEQYF.

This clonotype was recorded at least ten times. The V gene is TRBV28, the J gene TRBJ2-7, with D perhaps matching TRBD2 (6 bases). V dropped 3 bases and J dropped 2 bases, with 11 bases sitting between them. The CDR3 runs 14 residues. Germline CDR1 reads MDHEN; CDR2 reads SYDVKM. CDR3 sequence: CASSFSSAAYEQYF. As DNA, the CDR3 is TGTGCCAGCAGTTTTTCTAGCGCGGCCTACGAGCAGTACTTC.

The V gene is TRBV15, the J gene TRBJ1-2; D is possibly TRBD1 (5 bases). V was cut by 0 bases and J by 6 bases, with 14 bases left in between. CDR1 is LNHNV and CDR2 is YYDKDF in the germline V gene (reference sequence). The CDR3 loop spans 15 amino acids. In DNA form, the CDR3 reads TGTGCCACCAGCAGAGATTATCAGGGAGGGGATGGCTACACCTTC. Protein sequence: CATSRDYQGGDGYTF. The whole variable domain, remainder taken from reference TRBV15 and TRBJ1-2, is DAMVIQNPRYQVTQFGKPVTLSCSQTLNHNVMYWYQQKSSQAPKLLFHYYDKDFNNEADTPDNFQSRRPNTSFCFLDIRSPGLGDTAMYLCATSRDYQGGDGYTFGSGTRLTVV.

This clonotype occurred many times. CDR3 DNA: TGTGCCAGCAGTCCCCGATCCCGGGGACGGGGCTACACCTTC. As protein: CASSPRSRGRGYTF. The V gene is TRBV28, the J gene TRBJ1-2, with a tentative D call TRBD1 (5 bases). Per the germline V gene, CDR1 is MDHEN and CDR2 is SYDVKM. The CDR3 is 14 amino acids. The germline V and J ends were trimmed by 5 bases and 8 bases, with 18 bases remaining between them.

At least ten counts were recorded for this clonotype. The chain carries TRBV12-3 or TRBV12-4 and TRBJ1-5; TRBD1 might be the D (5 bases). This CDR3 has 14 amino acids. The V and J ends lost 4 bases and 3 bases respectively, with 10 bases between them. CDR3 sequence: CASSSRGTNQPQHF. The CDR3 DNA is TGTGCCAGCAGTTCCCGGGGGACCAATCAGCCCCAGCATTTT.

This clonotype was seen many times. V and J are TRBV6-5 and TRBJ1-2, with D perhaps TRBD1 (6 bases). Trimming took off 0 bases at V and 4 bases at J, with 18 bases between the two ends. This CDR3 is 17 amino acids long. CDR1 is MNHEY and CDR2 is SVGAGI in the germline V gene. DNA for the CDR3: TGTGCCAGCAGTTACTCGAAGACGGAACAGGGTCCCTATGGCTACACCTTC. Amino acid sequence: CASSYSKTEQGPYGYTF.

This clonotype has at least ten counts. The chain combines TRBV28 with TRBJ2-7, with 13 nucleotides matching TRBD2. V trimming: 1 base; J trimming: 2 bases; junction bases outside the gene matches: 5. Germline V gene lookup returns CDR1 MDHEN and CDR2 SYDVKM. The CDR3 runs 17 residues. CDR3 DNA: TGTGCCAGCAGTTTATTTATTGGGACTAGCGGGGCCTACGAGCAGTACTTC. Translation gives CASSLFIGTSGAYEQYF. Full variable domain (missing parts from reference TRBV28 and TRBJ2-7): DVKVTQSSRYLVKRTGEKVFLECVQDMDHENMFWYRQDPGLGLRLIYFSYDVKMKEKGDIPEGYSVSREKKERFSLILESASTNQTSMYLCASSLFIGTSGAYEQYFGPGTRLTVT.

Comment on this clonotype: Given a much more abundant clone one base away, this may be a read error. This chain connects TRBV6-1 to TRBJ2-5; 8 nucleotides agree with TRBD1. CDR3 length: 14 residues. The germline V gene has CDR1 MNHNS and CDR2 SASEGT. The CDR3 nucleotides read TGTGCCAGCAGTCAGACAGGGGACCAAGAGACCAAGTACTTC. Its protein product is CASSQTGDQETKYF.

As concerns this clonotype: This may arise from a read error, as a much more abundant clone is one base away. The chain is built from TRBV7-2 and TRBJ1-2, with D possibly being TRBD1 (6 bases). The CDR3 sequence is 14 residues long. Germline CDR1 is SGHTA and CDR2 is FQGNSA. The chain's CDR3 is CASSSTGTRYGYSF. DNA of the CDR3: TGTGCCAGCAGCTCAACCGGGACACGCTATGGCTACAGCTTC.